Below, one T cell receptor (beta chain) is given with its context. Antigen specificity is unknown. Naive and memory CD4+ T cells were separated from cryopreserved PBMCs. The CDR3 contains 16 residues. CDR1 and CDR2 from the germline V gene are LNHDA and SQIVND (reference sequence). V lost 9 bases to trimming and J lost 2 bases; unmatched junction nucleotides: 12. This sample stems from a study of CD4 T cells in relation to SARS-CoV-2 and coronaviruses. As for the study in general: Crossreactive spike epitopes shared across donors were mapped to their HLA restriction.

TCRdb's table, derived via immunoSEQ multiplex PCR, lists solely in-frame clones and lacks some. The table has around 35,000 clones, over 75% seen once. Regarding the study as a whole: Monoreactive clones expanded significantly more to SARS-CoV-2 than crossreactive clones did.

Sequencing was carried out using memory CD4+ T cells from PBMCs. This receptor was obtained from an adult with COVID-19. The chain combines TRBV19 with TRBJ2-3; 9 positions agree with TRBD2. This CDR3 is CASTSTSGAVTDTQYF. The CDR3 DNA reads as TGTGCCAGCACTTCGACTAGCGGAGCAGTCACAGATACGCAGTATTTT.